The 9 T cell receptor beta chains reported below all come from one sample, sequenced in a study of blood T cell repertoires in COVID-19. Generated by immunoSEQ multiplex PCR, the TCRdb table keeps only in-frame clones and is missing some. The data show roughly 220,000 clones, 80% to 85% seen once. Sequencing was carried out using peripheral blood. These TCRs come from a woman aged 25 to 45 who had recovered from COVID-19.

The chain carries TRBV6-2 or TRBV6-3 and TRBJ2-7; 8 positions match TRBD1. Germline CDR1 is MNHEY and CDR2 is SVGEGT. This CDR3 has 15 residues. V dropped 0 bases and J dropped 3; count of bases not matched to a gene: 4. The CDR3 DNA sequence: TGTGCCAGCAGTTACTCGAGGACAGGGCTCTACGAGCAGTACTTC. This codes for CASSYSRTGLYEQYF.

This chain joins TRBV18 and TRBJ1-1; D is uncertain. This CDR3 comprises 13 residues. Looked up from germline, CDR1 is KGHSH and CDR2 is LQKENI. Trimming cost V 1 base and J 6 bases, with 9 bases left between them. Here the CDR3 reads CASSPQPEAEAFF. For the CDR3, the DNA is TGTGCCAGCTCACCACAGCCTGAGGCTGAAGCTTTCTTT.

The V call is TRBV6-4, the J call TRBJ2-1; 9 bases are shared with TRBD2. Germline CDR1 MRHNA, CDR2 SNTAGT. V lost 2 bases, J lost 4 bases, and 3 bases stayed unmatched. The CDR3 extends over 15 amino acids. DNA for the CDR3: TGTGCCAGCAGTGACGGGCTAGCGGGGTACAATGAGCAGTTCTTC. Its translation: CASSDGLAGYNEQFF.

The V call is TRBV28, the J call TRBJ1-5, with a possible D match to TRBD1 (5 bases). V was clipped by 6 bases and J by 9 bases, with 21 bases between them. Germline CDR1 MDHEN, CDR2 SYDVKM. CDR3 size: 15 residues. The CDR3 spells CASSNGQQLSRPQHF. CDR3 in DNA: TGTGCCAGCAGCAATGGACAACAATTAAGTCGGCCCCAGCATTTT.

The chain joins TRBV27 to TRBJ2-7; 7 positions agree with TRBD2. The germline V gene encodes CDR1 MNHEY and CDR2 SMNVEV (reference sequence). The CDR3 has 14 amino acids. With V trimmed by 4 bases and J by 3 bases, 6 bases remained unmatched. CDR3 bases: TGTGCCAGCAGTTGGGGCAGGGAGGGCTACGAGCAGTACTTC. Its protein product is CASSWGREGYEQYF.

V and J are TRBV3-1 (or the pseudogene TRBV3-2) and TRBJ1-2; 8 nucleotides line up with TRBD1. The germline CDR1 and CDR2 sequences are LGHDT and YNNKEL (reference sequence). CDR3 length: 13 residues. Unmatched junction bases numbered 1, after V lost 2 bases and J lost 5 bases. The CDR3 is CASSQRQGYGYTF. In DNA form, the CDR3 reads TGTGCCAGCAGCCAACGACAGGGGTATGGCTACACCTTC.

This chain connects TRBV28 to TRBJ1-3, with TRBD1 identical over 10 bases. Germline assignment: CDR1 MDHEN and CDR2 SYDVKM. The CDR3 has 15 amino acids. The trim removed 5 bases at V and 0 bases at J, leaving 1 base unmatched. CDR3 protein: CASSGQGGSGNTIYF. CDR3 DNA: TGTGCCAGCAGTGGACAGGGGGGCTCTGGAAACACCATATATTTT.

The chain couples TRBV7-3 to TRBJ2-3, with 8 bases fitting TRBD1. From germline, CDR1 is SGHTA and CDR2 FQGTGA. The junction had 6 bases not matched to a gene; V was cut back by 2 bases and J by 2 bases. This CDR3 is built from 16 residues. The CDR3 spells CASSLGAGGNTDTQYF. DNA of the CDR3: TGTGCCAGCAGCTTAGGGGCAGGGGGCAACACAGATACGCAGTATTTT.

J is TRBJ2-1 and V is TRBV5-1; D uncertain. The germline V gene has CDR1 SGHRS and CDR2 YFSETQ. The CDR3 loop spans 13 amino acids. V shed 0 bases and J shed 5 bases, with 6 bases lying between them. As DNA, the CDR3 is TGCGCCAGCAGCTTGGGTCTAGACAATGAGCAGTTCTTC. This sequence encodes CASSLGLDNEQFF. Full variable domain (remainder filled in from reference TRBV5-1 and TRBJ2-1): KAGVTQTPRYLIKTRGQQVTLSCSPISGHRSVSWYQQTPGQGLQFLFEYFSETQRNKGNFPGRFSGRQFSNSRSEMNVSTLELGDSALYLCASSLGLDNEQFFGPGTRLTVL.